These 16 T cell receptor beta chains originate from one sample sequenced in a study of regulatory T cells in long-lasting Graves disease. Specified time point: newly diagnosed GD, antithyroid drugs for less than 3 months. There was RNA extracted from PBMCs, and the TCR library was made from it. TCR beta libraries were built with iRepertoire HTBI primers and Arm-PCR of CDR3 regions. TCRdb reprocessed the multiplex PCR reads via MiXCR and lists one record per CDR3 protein. This sample has roughly 440,000 distinct CDR3 sequences, with about 15% found just once. In addition, the sample was reused for a study of T cells in Graves' hyperthyroidism and ophthalmopathy.

The sample in question was peripheral blood mononuclear cells (PBMCs), obtained at new diagnosis, from a patient treated with antithyroid drugs. The receptors come from a woman aged 18-29 years with Graves disease.

The rearrangement joins TRBV29-1 to TRBJ2-7; D perhaps matches TRBD2 (6 bases). The CDR3 has 11 residues. Trimming took 7 bases from V and 2 from J, leaving 9 bases between them. Germline CDR1 SQVTM, CDR2 ANQGSEA. The CDR3 DNA sequence: TGCAGCGCCGCTAGCGCCTACGAGCAGTACTTC. Translation gives CSAASAYEQYF.

This clonotype was recorded many times. The chain's CDR3 is CASSGTSGRANEQYF. CDR3 nucleotides: TGCGCCAGCAGCGGGACTAGCGGGAGGGCTAACGAGCAGTACTTC. J is TRBJ2-7 and V is TRBV5-1; 16 bases map to TRBD2. This CDR3 is 15 amino acids long. CDR1 SGHRS and CDR2 YFSETQ come from the germline V gene. After removal of 4 bases from V and 5 bases from J, the junction contained 3 bases not matched to a gene.

The rearrangement links TRBV5-6 to TRBJ1-4; 8 nucleotides line up with TRBD1. Per germline, CDR1 SGHDT and CDR2 YYEEEE. Trimming cost V 1 base and J 3 bases; bases outside gene matches: 2. The CDR3 sequence is 15 residues long. Written as DNA, the CDR3 is TGTGCCAGCAGCTTGAGGACAGGGCCTAATGAAAAACTGTTTTTT. Translating it yields CASSLRTGPNEKLFF.

Ten or more counts support this clonotype. The chain has TRBV30 and TRBJ2-3; TRBD2 agrees at 9 bases. The V gene end was trimmed by 5 bases and the J gene end by 5 bases; junction bases not matched to a gene: 17. From germline, CDR1 is GTSNPN and CDR2 SVGIG (reference sequence). CDR3 size: 17 residues. The CDR3 loop reads CAWGRRRLAGPGDTQYF. CDR3 DNA: TGTGCCTGGGGGAGGAGGCGGCTAGCGGGACCCGGAGATACGCAGTATTTT. The complete variable domain, with remaining parts taken from reference TRBV30 and TRBJ2-3, reads SQTIHQWPATLVQPVGSPLSLECTVEGTSNPNLYWYRQAAGRGLQLLFYSVGIGQISSEVPQNLSASRPQDRQFILSSKKLLLSDSGFYLCAWGRRRLAGPGDTQYFGPGTRLTVL.

This clonotype was observed many times. This chain links TRBV11-2 with TRBJ1-3, with D hard to call. This CDR3 contains 12 residues. V lost 4 bases to trimming and J lost 4 bases, with 5 bases between them. Germline values: CDR1 SGHAT, CDR2 FQNNGV. The CDR3 DNA follows: TGTGCCAGCAGCTCCCAGGGAAACACCATATATTTT. Translation: CASSSQGNTIYF.

This sequence joins TRBV28 and TRBJ1-6, with D possibly TRBD1 on 5 matching bases. V was trimmed by 4 bases and J by 7 bases, leaving 20 bases between them. This CDR3 comprises 17 residues. From germline, CDR1 is MDHEN and CDR2 SYDVKM. The CDR3 DNA reads TGTGCCAGCAGTTCCGGGGCCAGGGCGCTCCGCAATTCACCCCTCCACTTT. It codes for CASSSGARALRNSPLHF.

This clonotype came up a few times. The chain carries TRBV29-1 and TRBJ2-3; TRBD2 agrees at 8 bases. Germline V lookup: CDR1 SQVTM, CDR2 ANQGSEA. Unmatched junction bases numbered 15, after V lost 5 bases and J lost 5 bases. There are 16 residues in the CDR3. The CDR3 region is CSVSSQLTSGGDTQYF. CDR3 DNA: TGCAGCGTTTCCTCCCAACTAACTAGCGGAGGAGATACGCAGTATTTT.

In this sample, this clonotype turned up many times. Compared with germline, one end of the junction differs, possibly owing to a read error. The CDR3 loop is CASSYRTGGYQETQYF. In DNA form, the CDR3 reads TGTGCCAGCAGTTATAGGACAGGGGGCTACCAGGAGACCCAGTACTTC. V and J are TRBV28 and TRBJ2-5; 11 bases fit TRBD1. The CDR3 consists of 16 residues. Germline V gene lookup returns CDR1 MDHEN and CDR2 SYDVKM.

The V gene is TRBV2, the J gene TRBJ2-3, with D tentatively TRBD2 (7 bases). V lost 6 bases and J lost 1, with 17 bases in between. This CDR3 contains 16 residues. Germline CDR1 and CDR2: SNHLY and FYNNEI. Here the CDR3 DNA reads TGTGCCAGCAGCCTAAGTGGGGGGGCTCGCACAGATACGCAGTATTTT. This translates into CASSLSGGARTDTQYF. Supplemented by reference TRBV2 and TRBJ2-3, the full variable domain reads EPEVTQTPSHQVTQMGQEVILRCVPISNHLYFYWYRQILGQKVEFLVSFYNNEISEKSEIFDDQFSVERPDGSNFTLKIRSTKLEDSAMYFCASSLSGGARTDTQYFGPGTRLTVL.

This clonotype was detected many times. As DNA, the CDR3 is TGTGCCAGCTCACCACGTTTGACTAGCGGGATGGCAGATACGCAGTATTTT. Residues: CASSPRLTSGMADTQYF. The J gene is TRBJ2-3, the V gene TRBV18; 11 bases are a match to TRBD2. The CDR3 runs to 17 residues. CDR1 and CDR2 (germline): KGHSH, LQKENI. Trimming took 1 base from V and 4 from J; bases not matched to a gene: 7. The full variable domain, with the rest looked up from reference TRBV18 and TRBJ2-3, is NAGVMQNPRHLVRRRGQEARLRCSPMKGHSHVYWYRQLPEEGLKFMVYLQKENIIDESGMPKERFSAEFPKEGPSILRIQQVVRGDSAAYFCASSPRLTSGMADTQYFGPGTRLTVL.

This chain's CDR3 is CASSWSLAGVNEQFF. CDR3 bases: TGTGCCAGCAGTTGGAGTCTAGCGGGAGTGAATGAGCAGTTCTTC. This sequence joins TRBV28 and TRBJ2-1; TRBD2 matches at 10 bases. Trimming at V came to 4 bases and at J to 7 bases, leaving 7 bases not matched to a gene. Germline V gene data show CDR1 as MDHEN and CDR2 as SYDVKM. The CDR3 spans 15 residues. The full variable domain, its missing parts supplied by reference TRBV28 and TRBJ2-1, is DVKVTQSSRYLVKRTGEKVFLECVQDMDHENMFWYRQDPGLGLRLIYFSYDVKMKEKGDIPEGYSVSREKKERFSLILESASTNQTSMYLCASSWSLAGVNEQFFGPGTRLTVL.

The chain links TRBV24-1 to TRBJ2-7, with TRBD2 as a possible D gene (5 bases). The CDR3 is 12 residues long. V was trimmed by 1 base and J by 6 bases, leaving 6 bases between them. Germline V gives CDR1 KGHDR, CDR2 SFDVKD. Here the CDR3 reads CATSDFGGEQYF. CDR3 nucleotides: TGTGCCACCAGTGATTTTGGAGGCGAGCAGTACTTC.

The chain is built from TRBV2 and TRBJ1-3, with unresolved D. Germline loops: CDR1 SNHLY, CDR2 FYNNEI. The V end lost 8 bases, the J end lost 0 bases, and 8 bases lay between the germline ends. CDR3 size: 13 residues. The CDR3: CASSDYSGNTIYF. CDR3 nucleotide sequence: TGTGCCAGCTCCGATTACTCTGGAAACACCATATATTTT.

This clonotype was recorded at least ten times. This chain links TRBV28 with TRBJ2-7; the D is unclear. V was trimmed by 6 bases and J by 4 bases, leaving 13 bases between them. The germline V gene encodes CDR1 MDHEN and CDR2 SYDVKM. CDR3 length: 13 amino acids. CDR3 DNA sequence: TGTGCCAGCAGGCTTAGTTTGGGTTACGAGCAGTACTTC. This gives the protein CASRLSLGYEQYF. Full variable domain (missing parts from reference TRBV28 and TRBJ2-7): DVKVTQSSRYLVKRTGEKVFLECVQDMDHENMFWYRQDPGLGLRLIYFSYDVKMKEKGDIPEGYSVSREKKERFSLILESASTNQTSMYLCASRLSLGYEQYFGPGTRLTVT.

In its sample, this clonotype was seen a few times. The rearrangement uses TRBV10-3 and TRBJ1-1, with 7 positions matching TRBD1. With 6 bases clipped from V and 7 bases from J, the junction kept 11 bases outside the gene matches. The germline V gene has CDR1 ENHRY and CDR2 SYGVKD. The CDR3 is 14 amino acids. In DNA, the CDR3 is TGTGCCATCAGGGCAGGGGGGCGGATTGGTGAAGCTTTCTTT. Its protein product is CAIRAGGRIGEAFF.

This clonotype has ten or more counts. The chain combines TRBV6-2 or TRBV6-3 with TRBJ2-7; a possible D gene is TRBD1 (5 bases). V lost 5 bases to trimming and J lost 2 bases, with 13 bases between them. Germline V gene lookup returns CDR1 MNHEY and CDR2 SVGEGT. There are 14 residues in the CDR3. CDR3 loop: CASSVTENPYEQYF. As DNA, the CDR3 is TGTGCCAGCAGTGTGACAGAAAACCCCTACGAGCAGTACTTC.